This T cell receptor beta chain was sequenced during a study of T cell repertoires in ileal Crohn's disease (dated by TCRdb to the late 2010s). About the study as a whole: At the time of surgery, roughly 35% of patients were active smokers, and the median duration of disease was about 8.5 years. A total of around 150 mucosal samples from roughly 60 patients were sequenced, collected from several sites on the surgical specimen as well as at postoperative endoscopy. TCR repertoire analysis was done in 55 to 70 Crohn's disease patients from a prospective multicentre cohort. The study was conducted in parallel with a multicentre cohort that was designed to identify predictors of early endoscopic recurrence following ileocolonic resection. All patients had surgery for a complication: stricturing disease in around 60% and penetrating disease in around 39%. The M6 samples were biopsies of the neoterminal ileum collected during postoperative colonoscopy. About half of the patients received postoperative therapy: eleven to twelve received thiopurines and approximately 19 received anti-TNF agents. Endoscopic postoperative recurrence was defined as a Rutgeerts score above i0.

Read against the paper, the sample's time point label means: neoterminal ileum biopsy at postoperative endoscopy, about 6 months after surgery. Adults with ileal or ileocolonic Crohn's disease for whom ileocolonic resection was indicated were considered eligible. Whole ileal mucosal biopsies were stored frozen at -80°C before DNA extraction. A TRizol-based method was used to extract genomic DNA from the frozen whole biopsies, and the DNA was quantified with a NanoDrop 2000 spectrophotometer. V loses 3 bases of germline sequence and J loses 5 bases, and the interval between the two ends is 15 bases. The CDR3 covers 14 residues, taking in both the cysteine and the phenylalanine. The entry retains the CDR3 DNA only, 42 bases that are in frame from base 1. CDR1 and CDR2, looked up from the germline V gene, are SGDLS and YYNGEE. On this clone itself: The target of this receptor is not known. Base qualities are not at hand, and no much larger clone is one base apart.

For commercial TCRB immunosequencing, 450 to 550 nanograms of biopsy DNA were submitted for each sample. CDR3 regions were amplified from genomic DNA by Adaptive Biotechnology using a two-step, amplification bias-controlled multiplex PCR. Primers for every V and J gene segment were used in the first PCR, and barcodes and Illumina adapters were added in the second PCR. An Illumina instrument was used to sequence the CDR3 libraries. For the original study's pipeline: Vendor-provided pipelines were combined with custom analysis of raw data in R/Bioconductor under R version 3.3.0. Clonality, which ranges from 0 to 1, was calculated as the inverse of the normalised Shannon entropy across all productive clones. The repertoire share taken up by the top 100 clones defined high-frequency clones, and only clones that passed a 95% confidence test were kept. The Simpson index measured repertoire diversity, and the Morisita-Horn index measured overlap between samples. This immuneACCESS table, as held by TCRdb, lists in-frame sequences with V and J called but not all clones. Of the missing ones, under half trace to an unresolved V gene in checked studies; the others have no known cause. The V and J calls and the clone size are those of that table, but D and trimming were determined from the DNA. The table for this sample lists 7,000 or so clones; approximately 74% of them were counted only once. In total, the top ten clones hold around 7.8% of the sample.

The investigation overall reported the following: More high-frequency clones were carried by sorted CD8 T cells than by CD4 T cells, suggesting that mucosal expansions were mainly CD8. A significantly higher proportion of clonal expansions was observed in active smokers at surgery than in non-smokers (25.9% vs 17.9%, p=0.02). Endoscopic recurrence was linked to a higher percentage of high-frequency clones at surgery, and recurrence occurred in every patient whose clonality exceeded 26.8% (18/57). Postoperative endoscopy was performed at varying times within the first year after surgery, with a median delay of approximately 6.8 months. Only a subgroup of patients, of unstated size, had mucosal CD4 and CD8 T cells sorted and sequenced.

The chain is encoded by TRBV9 joined to TRBJ2-7, with a weak D call of TRBD1 (6 bases match). The source is an adult with Crohn's disease. The sample was ileal tissue. The nucleotide sequence reads TGTGCCAGCAGCGCAGGGGCAGGAGCGGACGAGCAGTACTTC. The encoded protein is CASSAGAGADEQYF.